This TCR beta chain was found in a study of blood T cell repertoires in COVID-19. Enrolled through a virtual design, the participants were between about 18 and 100 years of age and came from around 25 US areas. Participants' own reports of clinical history determined their cohort assignment. Before being deemed recovered, Cohort 3 donors had two negative PCRs, clearance, or symptom resolution. Trimming stripped 5 bases from V and 0 bases from J, with 11 bases between. This CDR3 region has 14 residues. Germline assignment: CDR1 MDHEN and CDR2 SYDVKM. Original processing methods: Amplified reference gene primers provided the basis for estimating nucleated cell counts. Only in-frame clones appear in the TCRdb table, and some are missing; sequencing was by immunoSEQ multiplex PCR. Clone size and V and J calls were adopted from that table, with D and trimming inferred from the DNA. The table lists some 300,000 clones, approximately 91% of them singletons, with 0.8% to 1% in the top ten.

Material: PBMCs or T cells enriched from blood (not recorded which). The clonotype comes from a woman in her twenties or thirties who had recovered from COVID-19. The chain recombines TRBV28 with TRBJ2-7; D might be TRBD1 (5 bases). The CDR3: CASSQTGFSYEQYF. In DNA, the CDR3 is TGTGCCAGCAGTCAAACAGGATTCTCCTACGAGCAGTACTTC.